What follows are 8 T cell receptor beta chains derived from one specimen sequenced in a study of Graves' ophthalmopathy and Graves' hyperthyroidism. The sequenced template was RNA, covering the TCR beta CDR3 region. First-round RT-PCR used HTBI primers; second-round multiplex PCR followed. TCRdb analysed the multiplex PCR reads with MiXCR anew, one entry per CDR3 protein. This table has roughly 500,000 distinct CDR3 sequences, roughly an eighth appearing once. The sequencing input was blood. These receptor sequences come from a woman younger than 45 with Graves' ophthalmopathy.

This clonotype appeared many times. The V and J genes are TRBV6-2 or TRBV6-3 and TRBJ2-7; D remains ambiguous. Germline-derived CDR1 and CDR2 are MNHEY and SVGEGT. The CDR3 totals 14 residues. V dropped 8 bases and J dropped 0 bases, with 14 bases sitting between them. The CDR3 DNA reads TGTGCCAGCCAGATTTCCGGATCCTCCTACGAGCAGTACTTC. This codes for CASQISGSSYEQYF.

This clonotype came up a few times. In nucleotides, the CDR3 is TGTGCCAGCAGTCTGACAGAAGATCCCCAGCATTTT. This codes for CASSLTEDPQHF. The rearrangement links TRBV12-3 or TRBV12-4 to TRBJ1-5; a weak D match, TRBD1 (5 bases). With 5 bases removed from V and 10 bases from J, the gap between germline ends came to 12 bases. The CDR3 contains 12 residues.

The V call is TRBV6-2 or TRBV6-3, the J call TRBJ1-2; D is perhaps TRBD1 (5 bases). Germline V gene lookup returns CDR1 MNHEY and CDR2 SVGEGT. This CDR3 region has 18 residues. V gave up 6 bases and J gave up 1 base, with 24 bases separating them. CDR3 sequence: CASSPGYRSLLFNYGYTF. Here the CDR3 DNA reads TGTGCCAGCAGCCCAGGCTACAGGAGTTTACTATTTAACTATGGCTACACCTTC.

Many counts were recorded for this clonotype. V and J are TRBV28 and TRBJ1-3; D is undetermined. Germline V CDR1 and CDR2: MDHEN, SYDVKM. V lost 2 bases and J lost 0, with 5 bases in between. This CDR3 has 14 amino acids. As DNA, the CDR3 is TGTGCCAGCAGTTTAGGGAACTCTGGAAACACCATATATTTT. Translation gives CASSLGNSGNTIYF.

The J gene is TRBJ1-1, the V gene TRBV20-1, with TRBD1 matching 7 bases. This CDR3 has 13 residues. Germline V gene lookup returns CDR1 DFQATT and CDR2 SNEGSKA (reference sequence). J gave up 1 base and V 4 bases, and 3 bases lay outside the gene matches. The CDR3 here is CSANDRENTEAFF. In DNA, the CDR3 is TGCAGTGCTAACGACAGGGAGAACACTGAAGCTTTCTTT.

This clonotype was seen only a few times. At one boundary the junction diverges from the germline segment, which might be a read error. This chain connects TRBV5-1 to TRBJ2-4, with 11 bases identical to TRBD1. This CDR3 region has 16 residues. Germline-derived CDR1 and CDR2 are SGHRS and YFSETQ. DNA for the CDR3: TGCGCCAGCAGCACCGGGACAGGGGGAGCCAAAAACATTAAGTACTTC. Translated, it gives CASSTGTGGAKNIKYF. The whole variable domain, remainder taken from reference TRBV5-1 and TRBJ2-4, is KAGVTQTPRYLIKTRGQQVTLSCSPISGHRSVSWYQQTPGQGLQFLFEYFSETQRNKGNFPGRFSGRQFSNSRSEMNVSTLELGDSALYLCASSTGTGGAKNIKYFGAGTRLSVL.

With regard to this clonotype: Just one base apart from a much larger clone, this may be a read error. The CDR3 reads CAWSSPRAPGSYDSPLHF. CDR3 nucleotides: TGTGCCTGGAGCTCTCCCAGGGCCCCTGGCTCCTATGATTCACCCCTCCACTTT. The V call is TRBV30, the J call TRBJ1-6, with D possibly TRBD1 on 5 matching bases. The V gene's germline CDR1 is GTSNPN and CDR2 SVGIG (reference sequence). This CDR3 has 18 amino acids.

This clonotype occurred many times. The rearrangement uses TRBV11-1 and TRBJ1-5; 9 bases line up with TRBD1. The germline V gene encodes CDR1 SGHAT and CDR2 FQDESV (reference sequence). V was pared by 5 bases and J by 5 bases, with 10 bases of the junction left unmatched. The CDR3 sequence is 16 residues long. The CDR3 sequence: CASSRSGQGEDQPQHF. CDR3 in DNA: TGTGCCAGCAGCAGATCGGGACAGGGCGAGGATCAGCCCCAGCATTTT.